This T cell receptor beta chain is drawn from a study of blood T cell repertoires in COVID-19. Turning to the study itself: Italy, Spain and the United States were the sources of the convalescent and acute COVID-19 samples.

The CDR3 loop spans 13 amino acids. Per the germline V gene, CDR1 is MNHNS and CDR2 is SASEGT. The germline V and J ends were trimmed by 0 bases and 13 bases, with 12 bases remaining between them. The protocol was immunoSEQ multiplex PCR, while the TCRdb copy is restricted to in-frame clones and leaves out a portion. The sample lists about 88,000 clones, 75% to 90% occurring once. This sequence joins TRBV6-1 and TRBJ1-4; no firm D call. This clonotype was sampled from a male donor with acute or convalescent COVID-19. The specimen was peripheral blood. CDR3 amino acids: CASSEALAVALFF. The CDR3 nucleotides are TGTGCCAGCAGTGAAGCTCTGGCAGTGGCACTGTTTTTT.